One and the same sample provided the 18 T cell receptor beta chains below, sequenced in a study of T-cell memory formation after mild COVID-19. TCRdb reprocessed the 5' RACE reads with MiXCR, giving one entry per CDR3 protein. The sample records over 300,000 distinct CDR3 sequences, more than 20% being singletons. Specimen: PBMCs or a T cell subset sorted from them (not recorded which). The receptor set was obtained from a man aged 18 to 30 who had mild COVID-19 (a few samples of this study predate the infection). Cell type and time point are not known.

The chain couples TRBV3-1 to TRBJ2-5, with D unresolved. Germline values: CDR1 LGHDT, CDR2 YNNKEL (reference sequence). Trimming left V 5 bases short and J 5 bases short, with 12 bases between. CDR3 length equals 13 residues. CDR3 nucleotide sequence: TGTGCCAGCAGCTTTGGAATGGGTGAGACCCAGTACTTC. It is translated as CASSFGMGETQYF.

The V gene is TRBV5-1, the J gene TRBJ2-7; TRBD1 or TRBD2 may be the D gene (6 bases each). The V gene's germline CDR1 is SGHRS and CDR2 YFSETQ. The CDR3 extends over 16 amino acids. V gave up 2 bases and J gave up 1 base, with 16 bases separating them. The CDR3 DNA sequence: TGCGCCAGCAGCTTCGGGGACTCGAGGGGGTCCTACGAGCAGTACTTC. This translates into CASSFGDSRGSYEQYF.

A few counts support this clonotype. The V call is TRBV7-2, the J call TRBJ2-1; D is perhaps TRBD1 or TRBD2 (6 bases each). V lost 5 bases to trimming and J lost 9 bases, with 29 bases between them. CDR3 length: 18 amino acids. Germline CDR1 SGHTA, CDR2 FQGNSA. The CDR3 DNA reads TGTGCCAGCAGCCTTACACAGGGACGGGGGCCCCTATGGGGTGAGCAGTTCTTC. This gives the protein CASSLTQGRGPLWGEQFF.

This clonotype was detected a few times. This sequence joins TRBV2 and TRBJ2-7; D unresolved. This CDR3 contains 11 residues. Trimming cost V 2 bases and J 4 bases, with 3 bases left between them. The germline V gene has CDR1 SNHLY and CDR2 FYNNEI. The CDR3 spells CASSEFYEQYF. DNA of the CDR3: TGTGCCAGCAGTGAATTTTACGAGCAGTACTTC.

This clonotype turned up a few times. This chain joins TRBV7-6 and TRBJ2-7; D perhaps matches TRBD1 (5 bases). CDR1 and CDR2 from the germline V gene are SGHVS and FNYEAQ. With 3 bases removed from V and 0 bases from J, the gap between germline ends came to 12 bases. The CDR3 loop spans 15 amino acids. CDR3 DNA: TGTGCCAGCAGCTTTAGGACATCAAGCTCCTACGAGCAGTACTTC. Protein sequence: CASSFRTSSSYEQYF.

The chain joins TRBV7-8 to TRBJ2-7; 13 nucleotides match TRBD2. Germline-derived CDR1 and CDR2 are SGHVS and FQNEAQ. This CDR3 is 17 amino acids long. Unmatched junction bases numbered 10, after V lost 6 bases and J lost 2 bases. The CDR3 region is CASRGKTSGGTAYEQYF. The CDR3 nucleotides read TGTGCCAGCAGGGGAAAGACTAGCGGGGGGACTGCCTACGAGCAGTACTTC.

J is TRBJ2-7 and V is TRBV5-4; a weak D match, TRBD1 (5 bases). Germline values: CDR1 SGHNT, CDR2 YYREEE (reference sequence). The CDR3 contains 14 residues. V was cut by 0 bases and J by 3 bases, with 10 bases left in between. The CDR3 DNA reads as TGTGCCAGCAGCTTGGAGGGGCGCATCTACGAGCAGTACTTC. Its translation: CASSLEGRIYEQYF.

CDR3 sequence (DNA): TGTGCCAGCAGCCCCAATACTTGGACACCACACTATGGCTACACCTTC. This sequence encodes CASSPNTWTPHYGYTF. The chain carries TRBV28 and TRBJ1-2; D might be TRBD1 (5 bases). The CDR3 has 16 amino acids. The germline V gene has CDR1 MDHEN and CDR2 SYDVKM. V lost 6 bases and J 3 bases, leaving 20 bases between the germline ends.

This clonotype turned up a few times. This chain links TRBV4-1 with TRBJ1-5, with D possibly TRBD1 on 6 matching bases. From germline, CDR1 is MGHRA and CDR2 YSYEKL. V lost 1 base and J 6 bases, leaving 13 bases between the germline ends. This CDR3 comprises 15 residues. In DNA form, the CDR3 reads TGCGCCAGCAGCCAAGTCGGGGTCAGGGGTCAGCCCCAGCATTTT. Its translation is CASSQVGVRGQPQHF.

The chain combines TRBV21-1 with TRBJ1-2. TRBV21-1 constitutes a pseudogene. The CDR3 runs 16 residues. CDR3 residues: CASSKGGAGPKYGYTF. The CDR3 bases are TGTGCCAGCAGCAAAGGAGGCGCGGGCCCCAAGTATGGCTACACCTTC.

Here the CDR3 reads CASSQVRGTVSYEQYF. The CDR3 DNA reads TGTGCCAGCAGCCAAGTTCGCGGGACGGTGTCCTACGAGCAGTACTTC. The V call is TRBV3-1, the J call TRBJ2-7; tentatively, D is TRBD2 (6 bases). The CDR3 consists of 16 residues. V dropped 1 base and J dropped 1 base, with 14 bases sitting between them. CDR1 is LGHDT, CDR2 YNNKEL, per germline (reference sequence).

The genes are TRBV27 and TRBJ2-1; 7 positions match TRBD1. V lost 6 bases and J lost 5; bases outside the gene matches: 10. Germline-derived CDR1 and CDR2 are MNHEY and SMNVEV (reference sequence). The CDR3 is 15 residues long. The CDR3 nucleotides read TGTGCCAGCAGACCCGACAGGGTTAGCCACAATGAGCAGTTCTTC. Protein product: CASRPDRVSHNEQFF.

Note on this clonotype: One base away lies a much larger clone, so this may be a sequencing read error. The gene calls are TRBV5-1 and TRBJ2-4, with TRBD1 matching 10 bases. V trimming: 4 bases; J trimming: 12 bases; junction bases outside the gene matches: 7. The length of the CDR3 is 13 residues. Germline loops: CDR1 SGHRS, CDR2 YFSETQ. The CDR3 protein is CASSQGQGTNQYF. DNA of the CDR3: TGCGCCAGCAGCCAGGGACAGGGGACGAATCAGTACTTC.

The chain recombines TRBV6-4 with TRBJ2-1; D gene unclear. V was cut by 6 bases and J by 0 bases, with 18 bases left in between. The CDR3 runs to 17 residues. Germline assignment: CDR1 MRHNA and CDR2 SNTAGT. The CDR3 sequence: CASSETTHVSSYNEQFF. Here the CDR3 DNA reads TGTGCCAGCAGCGAAACGACTCATGTCAGCTCCTACAATGAGCAGTTCTTC.

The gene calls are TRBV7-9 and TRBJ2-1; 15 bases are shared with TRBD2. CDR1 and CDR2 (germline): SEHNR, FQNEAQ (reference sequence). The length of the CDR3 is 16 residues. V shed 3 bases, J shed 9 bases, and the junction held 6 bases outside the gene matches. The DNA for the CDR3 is TGTGCCAGCAGCTTCGGACTAGCGGGGGGGCAGAGTGAGCAGTTCTTC. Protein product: CASSFGLAGGQSEQFF.

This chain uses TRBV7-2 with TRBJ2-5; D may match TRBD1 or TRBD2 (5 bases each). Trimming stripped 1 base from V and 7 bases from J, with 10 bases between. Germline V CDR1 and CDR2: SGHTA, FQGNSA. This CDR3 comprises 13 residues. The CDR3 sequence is CASSLGRGGTQYF. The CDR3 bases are TGTGCCAGCAGCTTAGGTCGGGGCGGGACCCAGTACTTC.

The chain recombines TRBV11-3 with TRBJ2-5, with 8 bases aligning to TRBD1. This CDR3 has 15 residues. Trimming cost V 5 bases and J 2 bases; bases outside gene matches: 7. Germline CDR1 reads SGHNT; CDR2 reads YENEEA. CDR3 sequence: CASSATGARQETQYF. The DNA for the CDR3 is TGTGCCAGCAGCGCGACAGGGGCGAGACAAGAGACCCAGTACTTC.

The CDR3 DNA sequence: TGTGCTAGTGGATCGGAGGGGCGTGATGAAAAACTGTTTTTT. Translating gives CASGSEGRDEKLFF. The chain uses TRBV12-5 and TRBJ1-4, with D possibly TRBD1 on 5 matching bases. Trimming took 6 bases from V and 6 from J, leaving 14 bases between them. Germline values: CDR1 LGHNT, CDR2 FRNRAP. The CDR3 sequence is 14 residues long.